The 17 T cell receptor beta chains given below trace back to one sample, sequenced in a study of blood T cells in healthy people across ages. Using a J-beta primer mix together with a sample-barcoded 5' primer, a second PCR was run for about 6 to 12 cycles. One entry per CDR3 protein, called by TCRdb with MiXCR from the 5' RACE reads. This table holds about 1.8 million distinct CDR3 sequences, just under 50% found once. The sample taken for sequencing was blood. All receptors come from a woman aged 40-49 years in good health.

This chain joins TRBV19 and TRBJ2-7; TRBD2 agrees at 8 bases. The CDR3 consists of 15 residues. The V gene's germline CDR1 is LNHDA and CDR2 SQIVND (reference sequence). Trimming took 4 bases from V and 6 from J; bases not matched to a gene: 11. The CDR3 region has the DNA TGTGCCAGTAGTACCACCGGGGGGGGCTACGGCGAGCAGTACTTC. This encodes CASSTTGGGYGEQYF. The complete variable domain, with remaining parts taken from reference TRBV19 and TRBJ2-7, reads DGGITQSPKYLFRKEGQNVTLSCEQNLNHDAMYWYRQDPGQGLRLIYYSQIVNDFQKGDIAEGYSVSREKKESFPLTVTSAQKNPTAFYLCASSTTGGGYGEQYFGPGTRLTVT.

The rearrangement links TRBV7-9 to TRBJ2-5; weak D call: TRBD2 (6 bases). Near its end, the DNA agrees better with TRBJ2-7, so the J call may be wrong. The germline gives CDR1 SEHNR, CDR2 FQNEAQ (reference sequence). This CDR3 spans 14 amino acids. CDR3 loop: CASSLGGDYYEQYF. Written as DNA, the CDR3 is TGTGCCAGCAGCTTAGGGGGGGATTACTACGAGCAGTACTTC.

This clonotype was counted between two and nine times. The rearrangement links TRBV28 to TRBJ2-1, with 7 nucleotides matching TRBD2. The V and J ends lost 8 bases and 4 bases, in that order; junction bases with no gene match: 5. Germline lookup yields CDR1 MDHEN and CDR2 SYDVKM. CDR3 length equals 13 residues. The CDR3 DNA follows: TGTGCCAGCGGCGGGGGACTGTACAATGAGCAGTTCTTC. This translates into CASGGGLYNEQFF.

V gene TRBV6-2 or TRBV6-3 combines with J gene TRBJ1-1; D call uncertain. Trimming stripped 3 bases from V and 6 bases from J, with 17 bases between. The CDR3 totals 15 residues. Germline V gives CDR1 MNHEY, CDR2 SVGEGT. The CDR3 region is CASSYRLDLFAEAFF. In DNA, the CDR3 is TGTGCCAGCAGTTATAGGTTGGATCTGTTTGCTGAAGCTTTCTTT.

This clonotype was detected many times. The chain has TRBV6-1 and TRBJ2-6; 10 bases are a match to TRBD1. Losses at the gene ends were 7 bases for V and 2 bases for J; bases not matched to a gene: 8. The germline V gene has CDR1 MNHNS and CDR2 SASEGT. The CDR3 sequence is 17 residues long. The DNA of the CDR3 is TGTGCCAGCAAGGGGGGACAGGGGCTTACTGGGGCCAACGTCCTGACTTTC. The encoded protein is CASKGGQGLTGANVLTF.

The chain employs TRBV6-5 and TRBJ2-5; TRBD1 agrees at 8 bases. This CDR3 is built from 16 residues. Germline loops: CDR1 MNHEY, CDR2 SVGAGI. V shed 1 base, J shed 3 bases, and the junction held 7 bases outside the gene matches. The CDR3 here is CASSYYPDRAKETQYF. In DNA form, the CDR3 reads TGTGCCAGCAGTTACTATCCGGACAGGGCCAAAGAGACCCAGTACTTC.

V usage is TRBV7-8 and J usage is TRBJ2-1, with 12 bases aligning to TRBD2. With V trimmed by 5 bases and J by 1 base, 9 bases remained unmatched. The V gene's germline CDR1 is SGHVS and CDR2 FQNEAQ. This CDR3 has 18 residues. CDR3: CASSRIASGGVSYNEQFF. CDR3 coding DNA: TGTGCCAGCAGCCGGATCGCTAGCGGGGGGGTATCCTACAATGAGCAGTTCTTC.

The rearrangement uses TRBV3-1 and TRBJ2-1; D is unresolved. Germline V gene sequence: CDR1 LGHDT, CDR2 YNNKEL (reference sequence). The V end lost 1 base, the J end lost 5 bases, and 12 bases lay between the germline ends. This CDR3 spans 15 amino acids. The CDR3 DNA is TGTGCCAGCAGCCAAGGAGCCCTCGCGAACAATGAGCAGTTCTTC. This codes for CASSQGALANNEQFF.

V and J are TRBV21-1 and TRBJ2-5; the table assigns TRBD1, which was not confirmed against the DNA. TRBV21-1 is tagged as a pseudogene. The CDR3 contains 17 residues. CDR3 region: CASSKVGPGQIQETQYF. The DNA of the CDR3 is TGTGCCAGCAGCAAAGTAGGGCCGGGACAAATCCAAGAGACCCAGTACTTC.

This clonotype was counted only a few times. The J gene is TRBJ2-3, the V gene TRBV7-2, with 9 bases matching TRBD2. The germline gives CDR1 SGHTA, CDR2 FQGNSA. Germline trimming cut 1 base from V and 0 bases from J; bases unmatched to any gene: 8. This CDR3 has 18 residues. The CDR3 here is CASSLGNSGGGSTDTQYF. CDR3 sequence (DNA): TGTGCCAGCAGCTTAGGGAATAGCGGGGGCGGTAGCACAGATACGCAGTATTTT.

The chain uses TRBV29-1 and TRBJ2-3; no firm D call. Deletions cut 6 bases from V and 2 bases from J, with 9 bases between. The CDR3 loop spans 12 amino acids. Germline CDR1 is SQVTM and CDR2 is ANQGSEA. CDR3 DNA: TGCAGCGTCCTTACTCACACAGATACGCAGTATTTT. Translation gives CSVLTHTDTQYF.

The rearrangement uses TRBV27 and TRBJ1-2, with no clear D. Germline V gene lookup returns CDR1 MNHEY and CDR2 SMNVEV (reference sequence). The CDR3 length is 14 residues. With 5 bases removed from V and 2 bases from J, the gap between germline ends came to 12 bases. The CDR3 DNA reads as TGTGCCAGCAGTCCCCGAGACTCGAACTATGGCTACACCTTC. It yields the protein CASSPRDSNYGYTF.

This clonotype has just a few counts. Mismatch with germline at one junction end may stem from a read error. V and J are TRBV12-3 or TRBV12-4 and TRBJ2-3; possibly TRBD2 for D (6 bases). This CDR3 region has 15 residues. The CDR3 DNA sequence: TGTGCCAGCAGTATAGCGAGCGGGTTCACAGATACGCAGTATTTT. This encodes CASSIASGFTDTQYF.

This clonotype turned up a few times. The CDR3 loop reads CSVEVVNRVRPEAFF. The DNA of the CDR3 is TGCAGCGTTGAAGTGGTTAACAGGGTGCGGCCTGAAGCTTTCTTT. V gene TRBV29-1 combines with J gene TRBJ1-1; weak D call: TRBD1 (6 bases). This CDR3 has 15 residues. The germline V gene encodes CDR1 SQVTM and CDR2 ANQGSEA. V lost 1 base, J lost 6 bases, and 18 bases lay in between.

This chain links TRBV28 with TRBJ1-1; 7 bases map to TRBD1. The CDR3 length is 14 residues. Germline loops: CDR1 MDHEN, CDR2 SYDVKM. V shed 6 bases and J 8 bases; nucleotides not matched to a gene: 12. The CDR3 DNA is TGTGCCAGCAGGTCATCCAGGGGGATAAGAGAAGCTTTCTTT. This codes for CASRSSRGIREAFF.

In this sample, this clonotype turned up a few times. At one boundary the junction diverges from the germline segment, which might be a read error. As DNA, the CDR3 is TGTGCCAGCAGCGAAGAGACTAGAGTTCGACAGTTCTTC. Translating gives CASSEETRVRQFF. The chain employs TRBV2 and TRBJ2-1, with a tentative D call TRBD2 (6 bases). The germline V gene encodes CDR1 SNHLY and CDR2 FYNNEI. CDR3 size: 13 residues.

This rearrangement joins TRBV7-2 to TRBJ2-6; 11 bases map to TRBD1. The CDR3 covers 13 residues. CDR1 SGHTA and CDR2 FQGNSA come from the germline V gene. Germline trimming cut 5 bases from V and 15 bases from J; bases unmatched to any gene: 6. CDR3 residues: CASSAGQGGTLTF. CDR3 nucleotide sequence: TGTGCCAGCAGCGCGGGACAGGGGGGGACCCTGACTTTC.